This is a list of T cell receptor beta chains from one sample in a study of T cell changes during pregnancy in multiple sclerosis. Method: immunoSEQ multiplex PCR; TCRdb's copy keeps in-frame clones and lacks some. Among approximately 34,000 clones listed, 90% to 95% were seen once. Sequencing was performed on CD4+ T cells from peripheral blood mononuclear cells, taken after pregnancy. These receptor sequences come from a female donor with multiple sclerosis, enrolled in a pregnancy study. Both conserved end residues are trimmed from each CDR3. The D gene is left open where the match is weak.

cdr3_length,v_call,j_call,d_call,cdr3_aa
13,TRBV7-3,TRBJ2-3,TRBD1,ASSLDRGSVNTQY
16,TRBV11-2,TRBJ1-2,-,ASSPGVSKYGDNYGYT
15,TRBV14,TRBJ1-3,-,ASSHPTDNISGNTIY
12,TRBV6-1,TRBJ2-3,-,ASKETASTDTQY
13,TRBV5-4,TRBJ1-4,TRBD1,ASSLGDRVGEKLF
15,TRBV5-4,TRBJ1-1,TRBD1,ASSLDRDRRAGTEAF
12,TRBV18,TRBJ2-2,-,ASSPQYRDGELF
8,TRBV28,TRBJ2-7,TRBD2,ATKAGRQY
10,TRBV30,TRBJ2-2,-,AWSRRTGELF
9,TRBV29-1,TRBJ1-2,-,SAGQGYGYT
12,TRBV10-3,TRBJ2-7,-,AIRRDRGNYEQY
14,TRBV7-9,TRBJ2-3,TRBD2,ASSLRLSGVFDTQY
9,TRBV7-2,TRBJ1-1,-,ASSPGGEAF
11,TRBV6-4,TRBJ1-1,TRBD1,ASSFAGGTEAF
17,TRBV18,TRBJ1-2,-,ASSPLEGRGTPTKYGYT
13,TRBV7-6,TRBJ1-1,-,ASSLGLPPTAEAF
13,TRBV5-4,TRBJ2-1,TRBD1,ASSPPGQGHNEQF
12,TRBV6-1,TRBJ2-5,TRBD2,ASSSGGGQETQY
11,TRBV2,TRBJ1-2,-,ASSAGRDYGYT
11,TRBV6-5,TRBJ1-5,-,ASSRAGGQPQH
12,TRBV7-2,TRBJ2-1,TRBD1,ASSRRTGMYEQF
12,TRBV30,TRBJ1-1,-,AWRLRSKNTEAF
13,TRBV27,TRBJ2-1,TRBD1,ASSFSRGRNNEQF
15,TRBV2,TRBJ2-2,TRBD2,ASGLLAGGRITGELF
11,TRBV7-2,TRBJ1-2,TRBD1,ASSDDRGRGYT
15,TRBV4-1,TRBJ2-1,-,ASSQDLGGGSGNEQF
13,TRBV18,TRBJ1-3,-,ASSPALGSGNTIY
11,TRBV29-1,TRBJ2-1,TRBD2,SHTGRAVDEQF
13,TRBV7-3,TRBJ2-2,-,ASSLDSRNTGELF
14,TRBV19,TRBJ2-3,TRBD2,ASSRPRREGVDTQY
15,TRBV28,TRBJ1-3,TRBD1,ASSFSGQGAPGNTIY
14,TRBV7-3,TRBJ1-2,TRBD1,ASSLTDRAFPYGYT
11,TRBV11-2,TRBJ2-1,-,ASSSLKTHEQF
12,TRBV5-4,TRBJ1-3,-,ASSLKGTGNTIY
14,TRBV7-3,TRBJ2-3,TRBD1,ASSPAHTGATDTQY
14,TRBV4-3,TRBJ1-3,-,ASSQDTGNSGNTIY
11,TRBV28,TRBJ1-1,-,ASSLSGATEAF
11,TRBV7-3,TRBJ2-4,-,ASSSASDSRQY
10,TRBV15,TRBJ1-5,-,ATSRGHQPQH
15,TRBV19,TRBJ1-1,TRBD1,ASSPRTGGFVNTEAF
15,TRBV19,TRBJ2-5,-,ASSIERVQGSQETQY
13,TRBV7-9,TRBJ1-1,TRBD1,ASSFFQGADTEAF
14,TRBV27,TRBJ1-6,-,ASSLRQTPYNSPLH
16,TRBV5-1,TRBJ2-1,TRBD2,ASSQGTSGPSSYNEQF
14,TRBV4-1,TRBJ1-5,TRBD1,ASSQELGQGWQPQH
10,TRBV9,TRBJ2-3,-,ASSPRTDTQY
11,TRBV28,TRBJ1-1,-,ASSPGGHTEAF
15,TRBV7-3,TRBJ2-2,-,ASSQQGPWGWTGELF
11,TRBV28,TRBJ1-1,-,ASSLFPPLSAF